A single sample gave rise to the 8 T cell receptor beta chains below, sequenced in a study of response to subunit inactivated influenza vaccine. Using its own MiXCR run on the RT-PCR reads, TCRdb lists one record per CDR3 protein. The table has under 550,000 distinct CDR3 sequences, 6% to 9% seen once. The material was PBMCs from blood, obtained roughly 24 months after vaccination. The receptors shown here come from a man aged 50 to 75 who received an inactivated influenza vaccine.

This clonotype was detected ten times or more. The chain employs TRBV6-2 or TRBV6-3 and TRBJ2-1; 7 nucleotides agree with TRBD2. In germline, CDR1 is MNHEY, CDR2 SVGEGT. CDR3 length equals 19 residues. Trimming at V came to 3 bases and at J to 0 bases, leaving 14 bases not matched to a gene. The CDR3 region has the DNA TGTGCCAGCAGTTATCGCGGGAGTCAATCCTCGAGCTCCTACAATGAGCAGTTCTTC. The encoded protein is CASSYRGSQSSSSYNEQFF.

This clonotype was detected ten times or more. A clone one base away is much larger, so this may be a read error. The V gene is TRBV4-1, the J gene TRBJ2-3; weak D call: TRBD2 (5 bases). The CDR3 contains 13 residues. The germline V gene has CDR1 MGHRA and CDR2 YSYEKL. CDR3 bases: TGTGCCAGCAGCCAAGCGGGCACAGATACGCAGTATTTT. As protein: CASSQAGTDTQYF.

This clonotype appeared a few times. The chain is built from TRBV12-3 or TRBV12-4 and TRBJ1-1; D gene uncertain. The CDR3 is 12 amino acids. V shed 3 bases and J shed 7 bases, with 9 bases lying between them. CDR3 sequence: CASSFRAGEAFF. CDR3 coding DNA: TGTGCCAGCAGTTTTCGGGCCGGTGAAGCTTTCTTT.

V usage is TRBV5-1 and J usage is TRBJ2-2; D uncertain. This CDR3 spans 17 amino acids. Germline CDR1 and CDR2: SGHRS and YFSETQ. V was trimmed by 1 base and J by 3 bases, leaving 16 bases between them. CDR3 sequence: CASSLSVTGGDTGELFF. The DNA for the CDR3 is TGCGCCAGCAGCTTGTCGGTGACGGGCGGAGACACCGGGGAGCTGTTTTTT.

In this sample, this clonotype turned up a few times. The chain recombines TRBV20-1 with TRBJ2-7, with 9 bases that match TRBD2. CDR1 and CDR2 from the germline V gene are DFQATT and SNEGSKA (reference sequence). Germline trimming cut 1 base from V and 2 bases from J; bases unmatched to any gene: 3. The CDR3 loop spans 14 amino acids. CDR3 loop: CSARGSGGTYEQYF. The CDR3 nucleotides read TGCAGTGCTAGAGGGAGCGGGGGGACCTACGAGCAGTACTTC.

This clonotype was seen ten or more times. V gene TRBV6-2 or TRBV6-3 combines with J gene TRBJ2-5; possible D gene TRBD2, 6 bases. The CDR3 length is 17 residues. The V and J ends lost 5 bases and 3 bases respectively, with 22 bases between them. From germline, CDR1 is MNHEY and CDR2 SVGEGT. The CDR3 protein is CASSRTPASAVEETQYF. The CDR3 DNA sequence: TGTGCCAGCAGTCGAACGCCCGCTAGCGCCGTAGAAGAGACCCAGTACTTC.

This chain joins TRBV12-3 or TRBV12-4 and TRBJ1-4; no clear D gene. The CDR3 is made up of 15 amino acids. V lost 6 bases to trimming and J lost 4 bases, with 15 bases between them. The CDR3 nucleotides read TGTGCCAGCAGCCCTTTGGGTACCCTTAATGAAAAACTGTTTTTT. It codes for CASSPLGTLNEKLFF.

Turning to this clonotype: This could be a read error, since a much larger clone is one nucleotide away. CDR3 amino acids: CSARASVGEKLFF. CDR3 coding DNA: TGCAGCGCCCGGGCCTCCGTGGGCGAAAAACTGTTTTTT. The rearrangement links TRBV29-1 to TRBJ1-4; D is uncertain. There are 13 residues in the CDR3. Germline V gene data show CDR1 as SQVTM and CDR2 as ANQGSEA. V was trimmed by 7 bases and J by 8 bases, leaving 17 bases between them.